This entry features one TCR beta chain sequence. The antigen remains undetermined. This sample was included in a study of cytomegalovirus exposure and HLA in healthy donors. The CDR3 is made up of 16 amino acids. Trimming left V 7 bases short and J 0 bases short, with 16 bases between. The V gene's germline CDR1 is LNHDA and CDR2 SQIVND (reference sequence). With 60 Vbeta and 13 Jbeta primers, the PCR was carried out. In the original workflow: It was a later analysis that counted tens of millions of unique TCR beta chains, of which roughly 11 million were shared. Only in-frame clones appear in the TCRdb table, and some are missing; sequencing was by immunoSEQ multiplex PCR. From that table come the V and J calls and clone size; the DNA was used to work out D and trimming. Of some 140,000 clones in the sample, more than 80% were seen once. The study, taken as a whole, reports: In a later analysis, a missense DCLRE1C variant was linked to TCR beta V- and J-gene trimming. V segments that were indistinguishable, TRBV6-2 and TRBV6-3 among them, were omitted from analysis. Later examination showed HLA-associated TCR beta chains had greater clonal expansion than equally common others.

Material: PBMCs. This TCR was sampled from a woman in her 30s in good health and CMV-seropositive. This chain joins TRBV19 and TRBJ1-3; the D is unclear. For the CDR3, the DNA is TGTGCCAGTACCGGAGCCCGTCCTATCTCTGGAAACACCATATATTTT. This sequence encodes CASTGARPISGNTIYF.